These 12 T cell receptor beta chains were all obtained from the same sample, sequenced in a study of OX40 agonist ivuxolimab in advanced cancers. Assay used: immunoSEQ multiplex PCR; TCRdb lists only in-frame clones, some missing. The sample holds tens of thousands of clones, 65% to 85% seen once. Sequenced here: CD4+ or CD8+ T cells sorted from blood, sampled in a trial of the OX40 agonist ivuxolimab. Source of these receptors: an adult with an advanced solid tumor such as melanoma, head and neck, liver or kidney cancer.

V is TRBV14 and J is TRBJ2-3; possible D gene TRBD1, 5 bases. V was pared by 2 bases and J by 8 bases, with 26 bases between. The CDR3 runs to 18 residues. From germline, CDR1 is SGHDN and CDR2 FVKESK. The chain's CDR3 is CASSQRITGMTESVTQYF. CDR3 coding DNA: TGTGCCAGCAGCCAACGGATCACAGGAATGACTGAGTCTGTTACGCAGTATTTT.

The chain uses TRBV6-6 and TRBJ2-7; 14 bases agree with TRBD2. Trimming removed 4 bases from V and 4 bases from J; junction bases left unmatched: 3. This CDR3 comprises 15 residues. CDR1 MNHNY and CDR2 SVGAGI come from the germline V gene (reference sequence). The CDR3 bases are TGTGCCAGCAGTTCGGGACTAGCGGGAGATTACGAGCAGTACTTC. This translates into CASSSGLAGDYEQYF.

The chain is built from TRBV11-3 and TRBJ2-7; D is possibly TRBD2 (7 bases). Trimming removed 5 bases from V and 3 bases from J, with 20 bases in between. CDR3 length: 16 residues. Germline CDR1 SGHNT, CDR2 YENEEA. CDR3 protein: CASSQRTGGLDYEQYF. CDR3 sequence (DNA): TGTGCCAGCAGCCAAAGAACGGGGGGCCTCGACTACGAGCAGTACTTC.

The chain is built from TRBV11-3 and TRBJ2-7; 9 bases agree with TRBD1. This CDR3 spans 15 amino acids. Germline CDR1 SGHNT, CDR2 YENEEA. The DNA for the CDR3 is TGTGCAAGTCGCACCTACAGGGGGCAGTTCTACGAGCAGTACTTC. Translated: CASRTYRGQFYEQYF.

This chain joins TRBV6-6 and TRBJ1-5; D is perhaps TRBD1 (6 bases). CDR1 is MNHNY, CDR2 SVGAGI, per germline (reference sequence). CDR3 length: 15 residues. V lost 6 bases, J lost 4 bases, and 16 bases lay in between. CDR3 loop: CASRTGAGRNQPQHF. The CDR3 bases are TGTGCCAGCAGGACGGGGGCGGGAAGGAATCAGCCCCAGCATTTT.

The chain links TRBV19 to TRBJ1-1, with 9 nucleotides matching TRBD1. This CDR3 comprises 14 residues. The V segment lost 4 bases and the J segment 4 bases; nucleotides outside the gene matches: 4. CDR1 is LNHDA, CDR2 SQIVND, per germline (reference sequence). CDR3 amino acids: CASSRRTGATEAFF. For the CDR3, the DNA is TGTGCCAGTAGTAGAAGGACAGGGGCCACTGAAGCTTTCTTT.

V usage is TRBV7-9 and J usage is TRBJ2-7, with D perhaps TRBD1 (6 bases). The CDR3 runs to 13 residues. Germline values: CDR1 SEHNR, CDR2 FQNEAQ (reference sequence). V dropped 3 bases and J dropped 4 bases, with 10 bases sitting between them. The CDR3: CASSFGGWYEQYF. The CDR3 region has the DNA TGTGCCAGCAGCTTTGGGGGCTGGTACGAGCAGTACTTC.

This sequence joins TRBV5-6 and TRBJ1-1; D gene uncertain. Germline lookup yields CDR1 SGHDT and CDR2 YYEEEE. CDR3 length: 13 amino acids. Trimming took 0 bases from V and 3 from J, leaving 6 bases between them. The CDR3 loop is CASSLGTHTEAFF. The CDR3 DNA is TGTGCCAGCAGCTTGGGGACTCACACTGAAGCTTTCTTT. Full variable domain (outside the CDR3, taken from reference TRBV5-6 and TRBJ1-1): DAGVTQSPTHLIKTRGQQVTLRCSPKSGHDTVSWYQQALGQGPQFIFQYYEEEERQRGNFPDRFSGHQFPNYSSELNVNALLLGDSALYLCASSLGTHTEAFFGQGTRLTVV.

The sample holds one count of this clone. The DNA of the CDR3 is TGTGCCAGCAGCCAAATGGGTCAGGGATCGCGCTATGGCTACACCTTC. Translating gives CASSQMGQGSRYGYTF. The J gene is TRBJ1-2, the V gene TRBV5-6, with D possibly matching TRBD1 (5 bases). V was shortened by 4 bases and J by 4 bases, with 20 bases between the two germline ends. This CDR3 has 16 amino acids. Germline V CDR1 and CDR2: SGHDT, YYEEEE. Drawing the rest from reference TRBV5-6 and TRBJ1-2, the complete variable domain is DAGVTQSPTHLIKTRGQQVTLRCSPKSGHDTVSWYQQALGQGPQFIFQYYEEEERQRGNFPDRFSGHQFPNYSSELNVNALLLGDSALYLCASSQMGQGSRYGYTFGSGTRLTVV.

The chain joins TRBV2 to TRBJ1-2; possibly TRBD1 for D (5 bases). The CDR3 is 20 amino acids. CDR1 SNHLY and CDR2 FYNNEI come from the germline V gene. Between the trimmed V and J ends, which lost 4 bases and 4 bases, there was a span of 31 bases. The CDR3 is CASSGSPSGRVSLVGYGYTF. For the CDR3, the DNA is TGTGCCAGCAGTGGTTCCCCCTCAGGGCGCGTTTCGTTAGTAGGCTATGGCTACACCTTC.

This chain uses TRBV5-1 with TRBJ2-1; 7 positions match TRBD1. Per germline, CDR1 SGHRS and CDR2 YFSETQ. V shed 0 bases, J shed 6 bases, and the junction held 6 bases outside the gene matches. The CDR3 is made up of 15 amino acids. The CDR3 nucleotides read TGCGCCAGCAGCTTGGGCTTTGGGACAGCCAATGAGCAGTTCTTC. Protein product: CASSLGFGTANEQFF.

The chain combines TRBV28 with TRBJ1-2; 7 nucleotides agree with TRBD1. Trimming cost V 10 bases and J 4 bases; bases outside gene matches: 9. The V gene's germline CDR1 is MDHEN and CDR2 SYDVKM. The CDR3 is 13 amino acids. The CDR3 bases are TGTGCCACCTCTAAAGGGGACAGCTATGGCTACACCTTC. Amino acid sequence: CATSKGDSYGYTF.